The 3 T cell receptor beta chains given below trace back to one sample, sequenced in a study of OX40 agonist ivuxolimab in advanced cancers. Assay: immunoSEQ multiplex PCR; the TCRdb copy retains only in-frame clones and omits some. The sample records approximately 87,000 clones, more than 85% being singletons. The material sequenced was CD4+ or CD8+ T cells sorted from blood, taken in a trial of the OX40 agonist ivuxolimab. The receptors come from an adult with an advanced solid tumor such as melanoma, head and neck, liver or kidney cancer.

The chain employs TRBV4-3 and TRBJ1-1; no firm D call. This CDR3 contains 13 residues. V gave up 2 bases and J gave up 6 bases, with 10 bases separating them. Per germline, CDR1 LGHNA and CDR2 YSLEER. The CDR3 DNA is TGCGCCAGCAGCCAAATTGGTCCGTCTGAAGCTTTCTTT. Amino acids: CASSQIGPSEAFF.

The chain combines TRBV4-3 with TRBJ2-5; 8 bases agree with TRBD1. V lost 0 bases to trimming and J lost 0 bases; unmatched junction nucleotides: 3. This CDR3 contains 16 residues. The germline CDR1 and CDR2 sequences are LGHNA and YSLEER. The CDR3 protein is CASSQDRGPNQETQYF. The CDR3 coding sequence is TGCGCCAGCAGCCAAGACAGGGGGCCGAACCAAGAGACCCAGTACTTC.

The chain joins TRBV10-2 to TRBJ1-1; D gene ambiguous. Germline CDR1 is WSHSY and CDR2 is SAAADI. Trimming pared 10 bases from V and 0 bases from J, leaving 6 bases between. The CDR3 spans 11 residues. The CDR3 region has the DNA TGCGCCACCCGAATGAACACTGAAGCTTTCTTT. This encodes CATRMNTEAFF.